This T cell receptor beta chain was sequenced during a study of blood T cell repertoires in COVID-19. Study information: The study drew acute and convalescent COVID-19 samples from the United States, Italy and Spain. From T cells, B-cell-depleted T cells, or PBMCs came the material, which was cDNA or gDNA.

V shed 5 bases and J 5 bases; nucleotides not matched to a gene: 8. The CDR3 consists of 14 residues. Germline V gene lookup returns CDR1 SGHNT and CDR2 YENEEA. As processed by the authors: Using reference gene primer amplification, nucleated cell counts were estimated. Sequenced by immunoSEQ multiplex PCR; TCRdb stores in-frame clones only, minus some. The V and J calls and the clone size are those of that table, but D and trimming were determined from the DNA. The sample records 100,000 to 150,000 clones, about 80% being singletons. Material for sequencing was peripheral blood. The source is a man between 60 and 75 years old with acute or convalescent COVID-19. This rearrangement joins TRBV11-3 to TRBJ2-7, with 8 bases identical to TRBD2. The CDR3 is CASSRGGDLDEQYF. As DNA, the CDR3 is TGTGCCAGCAGCCGGGGGGGCGACCTGGACGAGCAGTACTTC.